These 23 T cell receptor beta chains were sequenced from one sample in a study of T cell responses to AZD1222 COVID-19 vaccine. Here immunoSEQ multiplex PCR was the method, and the copy in TCRdb shows in-frame clones only, minus some. The sample has about 68,000 clones, just over 85% seen once; the top ten hold roughly 2.7%. The sample in question was peripheral blood, obtained on day 0 of AZD1222 vaccination. Receptors were obtained from an adult in good health.

The V gene is TRBV28, the J gene TRBJ1-1; no clear D. Germline CDR1 reads MDHEN; CDR2 reads SYDVKM. V gave up 1 base and J gave up 0 bases, with 6 bases separating them. CDR3 length: 14 residues. CDR3 loop: CASSLSYLNTEAFF. The CDR3 DNA reads TGTGCCAGCAGTTTATCTTACCTGAACACTGAAGCTTTCTTT.

This chain connects TRBV29-1 to TRBJ2-3; 9 bases agree with TRBD1. The junction had 9 bases not matched to a gene; V was cut back by 1 base and J by 1 base. This CDR3 contains 17 residues. The germline gives CDR1 SQVTM, CDR2 ANQGSEA. In nucleotides, the CDR3 is TGCAGCGTTGAAGGTACTCGGGACAGGGTAGGCACAGATACGCAGTATTTT. It yields the protein CSVEGTRDRVGTDTQYF.

The chain is built from TRBV27 and TRBJ2-7; TRBD2 might be the D (5 bases). This CDR3 spans 15 amino acids. From germline, CDR1 is MNHEY and CDR2 SMNVEV (reference sequence). Trimming took off 5 bases at V and 1 base at J, with 15 bases between the two ends. CDR3 sequence: CASSGFGGGSYEQYF. For the CDR3, the DNA is TGTGCCAGCAGTGGGTTCGGAGGCGGGTCCTACGAGCAGTACTTC.

The chain has TRBV4-1 and TRBJ1-2; D is undetermined. This CDR3 comprises 16 residues. Trimming stripped 0 bases from V and 0 bases from J, with 11 bases between. CDR1 and CDR2 (germline): MGHRA, YSYEKL. The CDR3 sequence is CASSQEGGRTNYGYTF. CDR3 sequence (DNA): TGCGCCAGCAGCCAAGAGGGTGGGCGAACTAACTATGGCTACACCTTC.

The chain uses TRBV20-1 and TRBJ2-7; D possibly corresponds to TRBD1 (5 bases). The CDR3 contains 11 residues. CDR1 DFQATT and CDR2 SNEGSKA come from the germline V gene (reference sequence). The V end was cut by 5 bases, the J end by 6 bases, with 11 bases between. In DNA, the CDR3 is TGCAGTGCTGTCCCCAGGGTCGAGCAGTACTTC. Translating it yields CSAVPRVEQYF.

The chain carries TRBV2 and TRBJ1-5, with D hard to call. Germline loops: CDR1 SNHLY, CDR2 FYNNEI. CDR3 length: 13 amino acids. Trimming left V 1 base short and J 6 bases short, with 7 bases between. CDR3 protein: CASSEGWGQPQHF. CDR3 sequence (DNA): TGTGCCAGCAGTGAAGGATGGGGTCAGCCCCAGCATTTT.

V is TRBV27 and J is TRBJ1-1, with 8 nucleotides matching TRBD1. The germline CDR1 and CDR2 sequences are MNHEY and SMNVEV (reference sequence). V dropped 6 bases and J dropped 5; count of bases not matched to a gene: 5. This CDR3 is 13 amino acids long. The CDR3 region has the DNA TGTGCCAGCAGGTACAGGGGGGGGACTGAAGCTTTCTTT. Translating gives CASRYRGGTEAFF.

This chain joins TRBV7-3 and TRBJ2-1, with TRBD2 identical over 12 bases. Germline values: CDR1 SGHTA, CDR2 FQGTGA. Unmatched junction bases numbered 5, after V lost 2 bases and J lost 9 bases. The CDR3 extends over 15 amino acids. The CDR3 coding sequence is TGTGCCAGCAGCTTAGCTAGCGGGGGGGCCGGTGAGCAGTTCTTC. Residues: CASSLASGGAGEQFF.

CDR3 in DNA: TGTGCCAGCAGTGAAAAGGGGATGAGCGCTGAAGCTTTCTTT. Protein product: CASSEKGMSAEAFF. This chain uses TRBV6-1 with TRBJ1-1; weak D call: TRBD1 (5 bases). V was cut by 2 bases and J by 6 bases, with 13 bases left in between. The germline gives CDR1 MNHNS, CDR2 SASEGT. The CDR3 is 14 residues long.

This chain connects TRBV6-5 to TRBJ1-2, with D hard to call. There are 13 residues in the CDR3. From germline, CDR1 is MNHEY and CDR2 SVGAGI. V was cut by 2 bases and J by 7 bases, with 11 bases left in between. CDR3 region: CASSYALGSGYTF. The CDR3 DNA sequence: TGTGCCAGCAGTTACGCCTTGGGGAGTGGCTACACCTTC.

The chain links TRBV3-1 (or the pseudogene TRBV3-2) to TRBJ2-4; perhaps TRBD1 as D (6 bases). Trimming removed 0 bases at V and 8 bases at J, with 11 bases between. The CDR3 extends over 14 amino acids. Per germline, CDR1 LGHDT and CDR2 YNNKEL (reference sequence). The CDR3 loop reads CASSQEGGSDIQYF. In nucleotides, the CDR3 is TGTGCCAGCAGCCAAGAAGGGGGATCGGACATTCAGTACTTC.

The chain is built from TRBV7-2 and TRBJ2-3; D unresolved. The CDR3 extends over 13 amino acids. Germline CDR1 is SGHTA and CDR2 is FQGNSA. V shed 2 bases and J shed 6 bases, with 9 bases lying between them. The CDR3 sequence is CASSLSVGDTQYF. DNA of the CDR3: TGTGCCAGCAGCTTATCTGTAGGTGATACGCAGTATTTT. Full variable domain (missing parts from reference TRBV7-2 and TRBJ2-3): GAGVSQSPSNKVTEKGKDVELRCDPISGHTALYWYRQSLGQGLEFLIYFQGNSAPDKSGLPSDRFSAERTGGSVSTLTIQRTQQEDSAVYLCASSLSVGDTQYFGPGTRLTVL.

The chain carries TRBV9 and TRBJ1-6; D is undetermined. This CDR3 has 14 amino acids. Trimming stripped 6 bases from V and 7 bases from J, with 14 bases between. Germline CDR1 reads SGDLS; CDR2 reads YYNGEE. The chain's CDR3 is CASTARGSNSPLHF. CDR3 in DNA: TGTGCCAGCACCGCTCGCGGAAGCAATTCACCCCTCCACTTT. Based on the CDR3 plus reference TRBV9 and TRBJ1-6, the full variable domain is DSGVTQTPKHLITATGQRVTLRCSPRSGDLSVYWYQQSLDQGLQFLIQYYNGEERAKGNILERFSAQQFPDLHSELNLSSLELGDSALYFCASTARGSNSPLHFGNGTRLTVT.

The chain has TRBV9 and TRBJ1-3; TRBD1 matches at 8 bases. The CDR3 length is 17 residues. J lost 0 bases, V lost 0 bases, and 5 bases had no gene match. Per the germline V gene, CDR1 is SGDLS and CDR2 is YYNGEE. The CDR3 DNA sequence: TGTGCCAGCAGCGTAGCTACAGGGGGGGCCTCTGGAAACACCATATATTTT. This codes for CASSVATGGASGNTIYF.

This clone was recorded once. The chain employs TRBV5-4 and TRBJ1-2, with unresolved D. This CDR3 has 15 amino acids. V was shortened by 5 bases and J by 3 bases, with 17 bases between the two germline ends. CDR1 and CDR2 from the germline V gene are SGHNT and YYREEE (reference sequence). This chain's CDR3 is CASSSPRSRDYGYTF. The CDR3 DNA reads TGTGCCAGCAGTTCCCCTAGGTCGAGGGACTATGGCTACACCTTC.

A remark on this clone: The same CDR3 is also encoded by other DNA sequences in this sample. This sequence joins TRBV28 and TRBJ1-2; tentative D call: TRBD1 (5 bases). CDR3 size: 14 residues. The germline V and J ends were trimmed by 6 bases and 3 bases, with 14 bases remaining between them. The germline CDR1 and CDR2 sequences are MDHEN and SYDVKM. In nucleotides, the CDR3 is TGTGCCAGCAGAAGGATCGGAGGGGACTATGGCTACACCTTC. It specifies CASRRIGGDYGYTF.

This clone has a single count. The rearrangement joins TRBV19 to TRBJ2-2, with no clear D. CDR3 size: 13 residues. CDR1 and CDR2 (germline): LNHDA, SQIVND (reference sequence). Trimming left V 5 bases short and J 1 base short, with 5 bases between. CDR3 sequence (DNA): TGTGCCAGTAGTGAGGAGAACACCGGGGAGCTGTTTTTT. Amino acids: CASSEENTGELFF.

This clone was seen a few times. The chain uses TRBV4-1 and TRBJ1-5; D unresolved. Germline V lookup: CDR1 MGHRA, CDR2 YSYEKL. Trimming left V 5 bases short and J 8 bases short, with 10 bases between. The CDR3 runs 12 residues. CDR3 in amino acids: CASSAPSEPQHF. CDR3 DNA sequence: TGCGCCAGCAGCGCCCCATCGGAGCCCCAGCATTTT.

A remark on this clone: Other DNA sequences in the same sample also yield this CDR3. The chain recombines TRBV19 with TRBJ1-5, with D hard to call. Germline V gene data show CDR1 as LNHDA and CDR2 as SQIVND (reference sequence). Trimming shortened V by 1 base and J by 6 bases, and 4 bases separated the two germline ends. The CDR3 consists of 12 residues. The CDR3 region has the DNA TGTGCCAGTAGTATAGGGGGTCAGCCCCAGCATTTT. Amino acids: CASSIGGQPQHF.

The chain combines TRBV19 with TRBJ2-3, with no clear D. Deletions cut 5 bases from V and 0 bases from J, with 9 bases between. The V gene's germline CDR1 is LNHDA and CDR2 SQIVND (reference sequence). The CDR3 covers 14 residues. CDR3 DNA: TGTGCCAGTAGTGCACTAATGAGCACAGATACGCAGTATTTT. Translating gives CASSALMSTDTQYF.

The chain employs TRBV5-6 and TRBJ1-1, with TRBD1 identical over 7 bases. CDR3 size: 14 residues. V lost 2 bases, J lost 0 bases, and 1 base stayed unmatched. Germline CDR1 SGHDT, CDR2 YYEEEE. DNA of the CDR3: TGTGCCAGCAGCTTAGGGACAGTGAACACTGAAGCTTTCTTT. Protein: CASSLGTVNTEAFF. The full variable domain, its missing parts supplied by reference TRBV5-6 and TRBJ1-1, is DAGVTQSPTHLIKTRGQQVTLRCSPKSGHDTVSWYQQALGQGPQFIFQYYEEEERQRGNFPDRFSGHQFPNYSSELNVNALLLGDSALYLCASSLGTVNTEAFFGQGTRLTVV.

Only one count was recorded for this clone. The chain is built from TRBV19 and TRBJ2-2; TRBD2 matches at 8 bases. V gave up 3 bases and J gave up 0 bases; unmatched junction bases: 3. Per the germline V gene, CDR1 is LNHDA and CDR2 is SQIVND (reference sequence). The CDR3 is made up of 16 amino acids. CDR3 sequence reads: CASSIGRGANTGELFF. DNA of the CDR3: TGTGCCAGTAGTATCGGGCGGGGGGCGAACACCGGGGAGCTGTTTTTT. Drawing the rest from reference TRBV19 and TRBJ2-2, the complete variable domain is DGGITQSPKYLFRKEGQNVTLSCEQNLNHDAMYWYRQDPGQGLRLIYYSQIVNDFQKGDIAEGYSVSREKKESFPLTVTSAQKNPTAFYLCASSIGRGANTGELFFGEGSRLTVL.

V and J are TRBV5-4 and TRBJ1-3, with a weak D call TRBD1 (6 bases). The V end was cut by 2 bases, the J end by 1 base, with 13 bases between. Germline CDR1 is SGHNT and CDR2 is YYREEE (reference sequence). This CDR3 spans 16 amino acids. CDR3: CASSLSRGVSGNTIYF. Written as DNA, the CDR3 is TGTGCCAGCAGCTTAAGCAGGGGAGTTTCTGGAAACACCATATATTTT.